The clone carrying this T cell receptor (beta chain) was seen at least ten times. The antigen remains undetermined. These data originate in a study of blood T cells in healthy people across ages. Study-wide context: In model experiments, template switching was able to capture about one barcoded beta molecule for every two T cells that were present.

General study findings and limits: Among long-lived donors, naive CD4+ cells were more numerous and diversity higher than in aged donors.

The ends lost 5 bases at V and 8 bases at J; junction bases unmatched: 12. In germline, CDR1 is SGHTA, CDR2 FQGNSA. The CDR3 spans 14 residues. With a J-beta primer mix and a sample-barcoded 5' primer, a second PCR ran about 7 to 12 cycles. From each sample, at least 2.5 million paired-end reads containing CDR3 were obtained. TCRdb reprocessed the 5' RACE reads via MiXCR and lists one record per CDR3 protein. The data show 1.5 million to 2 million distinct CDR3 sequences, with 28% seen just once and roughly 8% held by the top ten. The gene calls are TRBV7-2 and TRBJ2-7; TRBD1 aligns across 7 bases. Sequenced material: blood. The clonotype comes from a woman aged 25 to 39 in good health. The CDR3 sequence is CASSPDRAHQKQYF. CDR3 DNA: TGTGCCAGCAGCCCCGACAGGGCTCACCAGAAGCAGTACTTC.